This TCR beta chain was profiled in a study of T cells after yellow fever vaccination. Notes on the study in general: It was the secondary response that reached its peak faster, day 5 versus 15, but it was weaker. A minor fraction of clonotypes spanned both CD4 and CD8 compartments.

The V and J ends lost 6 bases and 3 bases respectively, with 18 bases between them. Germline CDR1 SGHAT, CDR2 FQNNGV. This CDR3 has 15 residues. TCRdb re-analysed the 5' RACE reads in MiXCR, keeping a single row per CDR3 protein. This sample has around 310,000 distinct CDR3 sequences, with 3.6% found just once. This clonotype came up a few times. Its cognate antigen is unknown. This specimen was PBMCs, taken on the day of the yellow fever booster vaccination. This TCR was recovered from a man aged 18-30 years who received the YFV17D yellow fever vaccine. This rearrangement joins TRBV11-2 to TRBJ2-7, with D possibly matching TRBD1 (6 bases). The CDR3 loop reads CASRLLGGSVYEQYF. The CDR3 DNA is TGTGCCAGCAGACTTCTAGGGGGTTCGGTCTACGAGCAGTACTTC.